This T cell receptor beta chain appears in the sequencing data of a study of early T cells in non-severe SARS-CoV-2 infection. Whole-study findings and limits: CD4 and private specificities were missed by VDJdb matching, which favored anti-spike CD8 responses.

One entry per CDR3 protein results from TCRdb running MiXCR on the 5' RACE reads. The sample has about 71,000 distinct CDR3 sequences, around 12% seen once. This clonotype was seen just once. Antigen unknown. This specimen consisted of whole blood, obtained at baseline. The sequence derives from an adult who was a healthcare worker with PCR-confirmed SARS-CoV-2 infection or an uninfected control (not recorded which).

The CDR3 DNA reads as TGTGCCAGCAGCCTAGCAAATGAGCAGTTCTTC. Translation: CASSLANEQFF. The J gene is TRBJ2-1, the V gene TRBV12-3 or TRBV12-4; D possibly corresponds to TRBD2 (5 bases). This CDR3 is 11 amino acids long. With 6 bases removed from V and 7 bases from J, the gap between germline ends came to 7 bases.